These 28 T cell receptor beta chains came from one sample sequenced in a study of CD8+ T cells in alopecia areata. cDNA reverse transcribed from extracted RNA served as the sequencing template. The repertoire was sequenced with immunoSEQ multiplex PCR; TCRdb's copy has only in-frame clones and lacks some. Counted here are over 120,000 clones, about 51% occurring once; the ten biggest clones make up less than 1%. The sample here was CD4+ T cells sorted from blood, taken at week 0. These receptors originate from a human donor with alopecia areata.

In its sample, this clone was seen a few times. The chain couples TRBV18 to TRBJ2-7; tentatively, D is TRBD1 or TRBD2 (5 bases each). Germline V gene data show CDR1 as KGHSH and CDR2 as LQKENI. The CDR3 loop spans 15 amino acids. V was trimmed by 2 bases and J by 0 bases, leaving 11 bases between them. The CDR3 sequence is CASSPSGPSSYEQYF. Here the CDR3 DNA reads TGTGCCAGCTCACCATCGGGACCGAGCTCCTACGAGCAGTACTTC.

V usage is TRBV5-8 and J usage is TRBJ1-2; TRBD1 aligns across 8 bases. With V trimmed by 2 bases and J by 7 bases, 1 base remained unmatched. CDR1 is SGHTS and CDR2 is YDEGEE in the germline V gene. The CDR3 consists of 12 residues. The CDR3 loop reads CASSFDRGGYTF. CDR3 in DNA: TGTGCCAGCAGCTTCGACAGGGGTGGCTACACCTTC. The complete variable domain, with remaining parts taken from reference TRBV5-8 and TRBJ1-2, reads EAGVTQSPTHLIKTRGQQATLRCSPISGHTSVYWYQQALGLGLQFLLWYDEGEERNRGNFPPRFSGRQFPNYSSELNVNALELEDSALYLCASSFDRGGYTFGSGTRLTVV.

This clone has a single count. V and J are TRBV11-1 and TRBJ2-1; D is tentatively TRBD1 or TRBD2 (6 bases each). V was trimmed by 3 bases and J by 0 bases, leaving 15 bases between them. This CDR3 comprises 17 residues. CDR1 is SGHAT and CDR2 is FQDESV in the germline V gene (reference sequence). For the CDR3, the DNA is TGTGCCAGCAGCTTCAGGCGGGACACCGGCTCCTACAATGAGCAGTTCTTC. This gives the protein CASSFRRDTGSYNEQFF. Combining the CDR3 with reference TRBV11-1 and TRBJ2-1 gives the whole variable domain EAEVAQSPRYKITEKSQAVAFWCDPISGHATLYWYRQILGQGPELLVQFQDESVVDDSQLPKDRFSAERLKGVDSTLKIQPAELGDSAMYLCASSFRRDTGSYNEQFFGPGTRLTVL.

Worth noting for this clone: Other nucleotide sequences from this sample produce the same CDR3. The chain combines TRBV7-2 with TRBJ1-5; 8 bases align to TRBD1. Trimming took 3 bases from V and 4 from J; bases not matched to a gene: 2. The CDR3 is 14 amino acids. In germline, CDR1 is SGHTA, CDR2 FQGNSA. The CDR3 region has the DNA TGTGCCAGCAGCTTCGGACAGGGAAATCAGCCCCAGCATTTT. Encoded protein: CASSFGQGNQPQHF.

This clone was seen a handful of times. This chain links TRBV29-1 with TRBJ2-1, with 7 bases lining up with TRBD1. This CDR3 region has 11 residues. Germline V gene lookup returns CDR1 SQVTM and CDR2 ANQGSEA. J gave up 8 bases and V 7 bases, and 5 bases lay outside the gene matches. CDR3 bases: TGCAGCGCCGGGGACAGCCATGAGCAGTTCTTC. Its translation: CSAGDSHEQFF.

Only a few counts were recorded for this clone. The J gene is TRBJ2-7, the V gene TRBV19; the match to TRBD2 covers 10 bases. CDR1 is LNHDA and CDR2 is SQIVND in the germline V gene (reference sequence). The CDR3 sequence is 14 residues long. V lost 4 bases, J lost 4 bases, and 4 bases stayed unmatched. The CDR3 sequence: CASSTLAGSYEQYF. The CDR3 bases are TGTGCCAGTAGTACACTAGCGGGATCTTACGAGCAGTACTTC.

This chain links TRBV29-1 with TRBJ2-5; 8 nucleotides match TRBD1. The CDR3 runs to 12 residues. CDR1 is SQVTM and CDR2 is ANQGSEA in the germline V gene. With 8 bases clipped from V and 2 bases from J, the junction kept 4 bases outside the gene matches. In nucleotides, the CDR3 is TGCAGCCTTGGACAGGGTCAAGAGACCCAGTACTTC. It specifies CSLGQGQETQYF.

The CDR3 loop is CAWSVLGLATQPAQYF. CDR3 coding DNA: TGTGCCTGGAGTGTACTCGGACTAGCGACCCAGCCGGCGCAGTACTTC. The chain carries TRBV30 and TRBJ2-7; 9 nucleotides agree with TRBD2. CDR3 length: 16 amino acids. V shed 0 bases, J shed 9 bases, and the junction held 15 bases outside the gene matches. Germline V gene sequence: CDR1 GTSNPN, CDR2 SVGIG (reference sequence).

The chain is built from TRBV9 and TRBJ2-1; 10 nucleotides line up with TRBD2. The CDR3 contains 15 residues. J lost 9 bases, V lost 2 bases, and 8 bases had no gene match. The germline V gene encodes CDR1 SGDLS and CDR2 YYNGEE. DNA of the CDR3: TGTGCCAGCAGCGTTGGAGTAGCGGGAGGATCTGAGCAGTTCTTC. Encoded protein: CASSVGVAGGSEQFF.

With regard to this clone: Other DNA variants within this sample encode the same CDR3. This chain joins TRBV7-2 and TRBJ1-2, with no clear D. From germline, CDR1 is SGHTA and CDR2 FQGNSA. V was shortened by 5 bases and J by 4 bases, with 8 bases between the two germline ends. The CDR3 spans 12 residues. CDR3 in amino acids: CASSLRTYGYTF. The CDR3 bases are TGTGCCAGCAGCCTTCGGACCTATGGCTACACCTTC.

The V call is TRBV5-6, the J call TRBJ2-1, with 9 bases aligning to TRBD1. V dropped 2 bases and J dropped 6; count of bases not matched to a gene: 9. This CDR3 comprises 16 residues. The germline CDR1 and CDR2 sequences are SGHDT and YYEEEE. The CDR3 region has the DNA TGTGCCAGCAGCTTTTCCGGACAGGGGTGGGGCAATGAGCAGTTCTTC. The encoded protein is CASSFSGQGWGNEQFF.

V usage is TRBV7-6 and J usage is TRBJ2-4, with a possible D match to TRBD1 (6 bases). The germline gives CDR1 SGHVS, CDR2 FNYEAQ. V lost 0 bases, J lost 6 bases, and 21 bases lay in between. CDR3 size: 18 residues. For the CDR3, the DNA is TGTGCCAGCAGCTTAGCGCCAGGGGCTACCCGGCTATCAAACATTCAGTACTTC. It codes for CASSLAPGATRLSNIQYF.

The V and J genes are TRBV27 and TRBJ1-1; the match to TRBD1 covers 9 bases. Trimming cost V 8 bases and J 1 base; bases outside gene matches: 2. CDR1 and CDR2 (germline): MNHEY, SMNVEV (reference sequence). This CDR3 has 13 residues. CDR3 amino acids: CASRGQGNTEAFF. The DNA of the CDR3 is TGTGCCAGCCGGGGACAGGGGAACACTGAAGCTTTCTTT.

The chain carries TRBV28 and TRBJ2-5, with D uncertain. The CDR3 length is 14 residues. V shed 5 bases and J shed 1 base, with 11 bases lying between them. The germline CDR1 and CDR2 sequences are MDHEN and SYDVKM. CDR3 protein: CASSRAPAQETQYF. CDR3 sequence (DNA): TGTGCCAGCAGTCGAGCGCCGGCCCAAGAGACCCAGTACTTC. Drawing the rest from reference TRBV28 and TRBJ2-5, the complete variable domain is DVKVTQSSRYLVKRTGEKVFLECVQDMDHENMFWYRQDPGLGLRLIYFSYDVKMKEKGDIPEGYSVSREKKERFSLILESASTNQTSMYLCASSRAPAQETQYFGPGTRLLVL.

V is TRBV9 and J is TRBJ2-5; TRBD2 matches at 13 bases. The CDR3 sequence is 15 residues long. CDR1 is SGDLS, CDR2 YYNGEE, per germline. Trimming at V came to 4 bases and at J to 5 bases, leaving 5 bases not matched to a gene. CDR3 sequence reads: CASSWTSGSRETQYF. The CDR3 DNA is TGTGCCAGCAGCTGGACTAGCGGGAGTCGGGAGACCCAGTACTTC.

Concerning this clone: The junction departs from germline at one end; a sequencing error may be responsible. The rearrangement links TRBV7-7 to TRBJ1-1, with a possible D match to TRBD1 (5 bases). The CDR3 is made up of 13 amino acids. CDR1 is SSHAT, CDR2 FNYEAQ, per germline (reference sequence). The CDR3 loop reads CASSPDIGSEAFF. Written as DNA, the CDR3 is TGTGCTAGCAGCCCGGACATCGGGAGTGAAGCTTTCTTT. Filled out from reference TRBV7-7 and TRBJ1-1, the complete variable domain reads GAGVSQSPRYKVTKRGQDVTLRCDPISSHATLYWYQQALGQGPEFLTYFNYEAQPDKSGLPSDRFSAERPEGSISTLTIQRTEQRDSAMYRCASSPDIGSEAFFGQGTRLTVV.

This sequence joins TRBV19 and TRBJ2-1; D is unresolved. This CDR3 is 14 amino acids long. CDR1 LNHDA and CDR2 SQIVND come from the germline V gene (reference sequence). V dropped 7 bases and J dropped 2 bases, with 12 bases sitting between them. The CDR3, as DNA: TGTGCCAGTAAAATGGGTGAGGCCTACAATGAGCAGTTCTTC. Translating gives CASKMGEAYNEQFF.

This clone was picked up a small number of times. The chain joins TRBV4-1 to TRBJ2-6; D is possibly TRBD1 (7 bases). CDR1 is MGHRA, CDR2 YSYEKL, per germline. V was clipped by 3 bases and J by 3 bases, with 21 bases between them. The CDR3 loop spans 19 amino acids. Written as DNA, the CDR3 is TGCGCCAGCAGCCAGGAGGGACAGAGACTAATCGTTGGGGCCAACGTCCTGACTTTC. Its protein is CASSQEGQRLIVGANVLTF.

This clone was counted a few times. The rearrangement joins TRBV6-5 to TRBJ1-1; D is ambiguous. This CDR3 region has 15 residues. Per germline, CDR1 MNHEY and CDR2 SVGAGI. Trimming pared 6 bases from V and 2 bases from J, leaving 16 bases between. CDR3 loop: CASSSLEAVNTEAFF. Written as DNA, the CDR3 is TGTGCCAGCAGCTCCCTCGAGGCCGTAAACACTGAAGCTTTCTTT.

This chain links TRBV29-1 with TRBJ2-7, with D perhaps matching TRBD2 (5 bases). The CDR3 spans 14 residues. The V end was cut by 4 bases, the J end by 4 bases, with 17 bases between. Looked up from germline, CDR1 is SQVTM and CDR2 is ANQGSEA. In nucleotides, the CDR3 is TGCAGCGTTGCTGCTAGGCGGGTTGGGTACGAGCAGTACTTC. It translates to CSVAARRVGYEQYF.

The chain couples TRBV5-1 to TRBJ2-2, with TRBD2 matching 7 bases. Germline CDR1 reads SGHRS; CDR2 reads YFSETQ. The CDR3 is made up of 14 amino acids. J was trimmed by 6 bases and V by 5 bases; bases with no gene match: 7. The chain's CDR3 is CASSWISGAGELFF. In DNA form, the CDR3 reads TGCGCCAGCAGTTGGATCAGCGGGGCCGGGGAGCTGTTTTTT.

V and J are TRBV27 and TRBJ2-5; D might be TRBD1 (5 bases). The germline V gene encodes CDR1 MNHEY and CDR2 SMNVEV (reference sequence). V was clipped by 4 bases and J by 6 bases, with 12 bases between them. The CDR3 is made up of 13 amino acids. The CDR3 spells CASSSPDSKTQYF. For the CDR3, the DNA is TGTGCCAGCAGTTCCCCCGACAGCAAGACCCAGTACTTC.

This chain links TRBV7-2 with TRBJ1-1; 8 positions match TRBD1. The junction had 10 bases not matched to a gene; V was cut back by 5 bases and J by 5 bases. The CDR3 sequence is 15 residues long. Germline values: CDR1 SGHTA, CDR2 FQGNSA. CDR3 in amino acids: CASSPGQGIGTEAFF. CDR3 DNA sequence: TGTGCCAGCAGCCCAGGACAGGGTATCGGGACTGAAGCTTTCTTT.

The rearrangement uses TRBV6-6 and TRBJ1-5, with D possibly TRBD1 on 5 matching bases. V was cut by 7 bases and J by 7 bases, with 20 bases left in between. Germline V gives CDR1 MNHNY, CDR2 SVGAGI (reference sequence). CDR3 size: 15 residues. DNA for the CDR3: TGTGCCAGCACCATCACGGGCAGGGATCGGCAGCCCCAGCATTTT. The encoded protein is CASTITGRDRQPQHF.

The chain links TRBV6-1 to TRBJ2-2, with TRBD1 as a possible D gene (6 bases). The CDR3 length is 15 residues. V dropped 5 bases and J dropped 1 base, with 11 bases sitting between them. CDR1 and CDR2 from the germline V gene are MNHNS and SASEGT. DNA for the CDR3: TGTGCCAGCAGTCGGACAGAGATGAACACCGGGGAGCTGTTTTTT. Its protein product is CASSRTEMNTGELFF.

This chain links TRBV25-1 with TRBJ2-7, with TRBD2 as a possible D gene (5 bases). Germline V gives CDR1 MGHDK, CDR2 SYGVNS. The CDR3 length is 15 residues. Trimming removed 1 base from V and 0 bases from J, with 10 bases in between. CDR3 loop: CASSESGGHSYEQYF. The CDR3 DNA reads TGTGCCAGCAGTGAATCCGGCGGGCACTCCTACGAGCAGTACTTC.

This chain links TRBV4-3 with TRBJ1-4, with no clear D. This CDR3 contains 16 residues. Germline values: CDR1 LGHNA, CDR2 YSLEER. V was pared by 0 bases and J by 7 bases, with 15 bases between. CDR3 bases: TGCGCCAGCAGCCAAGATATCGGGAAGGGAGGTGAAAAACTGTTTTTT. Its translation: CASSQDIGKGGEKLFF.

This clone was detected only a few times. This chain uses TRBV29-1 with TRBJ1-4, with D unclear. The CDR3 totals 13 residues. V gave up 4 bases and J gave up 6 bases, with 12 bases separating them. Germline CDR1 and CDR2: SQVTM and ANQGSEA. The CDR3, as DNA: TGCAGCGTTGTAGGGAGGTCGGATGAAAAACTGTTTTTT. Translating it yields CSVVGRSDEKLFF. The variable domain in full, completed from reference TRBV29-1 and TRBJ1-4, reads SAVISQKPSRDICQRGTSLTIQCQVDSQVTMMFWYRQQPGQSLTLIATANQGSEATYESGFVIDKFPISRPNLTFSTLTVSNMSPEDSSIYLCSVVGRSDEKLFFGSGTQLSVL.